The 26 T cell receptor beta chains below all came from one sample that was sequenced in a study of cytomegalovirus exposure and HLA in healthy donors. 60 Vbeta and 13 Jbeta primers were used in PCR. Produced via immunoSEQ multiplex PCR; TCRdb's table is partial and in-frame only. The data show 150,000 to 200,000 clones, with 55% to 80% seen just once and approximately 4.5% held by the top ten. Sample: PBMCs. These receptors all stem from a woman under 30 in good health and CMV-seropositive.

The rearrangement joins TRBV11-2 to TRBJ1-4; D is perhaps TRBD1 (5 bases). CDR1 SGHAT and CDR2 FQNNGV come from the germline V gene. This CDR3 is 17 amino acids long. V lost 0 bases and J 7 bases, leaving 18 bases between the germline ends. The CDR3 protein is CASSLEGGSGTLEKLFF. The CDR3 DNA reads TGTGCCAGCAGCTTAGAAGGAGGGAGCGGGACTCTTGAAAAACTGTTTTTT.

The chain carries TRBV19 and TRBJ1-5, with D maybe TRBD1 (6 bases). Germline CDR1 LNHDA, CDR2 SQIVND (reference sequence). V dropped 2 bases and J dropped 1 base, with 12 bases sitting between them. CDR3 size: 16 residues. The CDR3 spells CASSIRQGISNQPQHF. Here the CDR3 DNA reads TGTGCCAGTAGTATAAGGCAGGGGATAAGCAATCAGCCCCAGCATTTT.

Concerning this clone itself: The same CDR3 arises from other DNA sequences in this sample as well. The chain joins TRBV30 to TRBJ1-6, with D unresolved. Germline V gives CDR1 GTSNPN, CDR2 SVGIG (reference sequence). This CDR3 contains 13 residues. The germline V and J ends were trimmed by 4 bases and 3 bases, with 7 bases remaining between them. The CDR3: CAWNGVYNSPLHF. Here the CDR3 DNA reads TGTGCCTGGAATGGAGTCTATAATTCACCCCTCCACTTT.

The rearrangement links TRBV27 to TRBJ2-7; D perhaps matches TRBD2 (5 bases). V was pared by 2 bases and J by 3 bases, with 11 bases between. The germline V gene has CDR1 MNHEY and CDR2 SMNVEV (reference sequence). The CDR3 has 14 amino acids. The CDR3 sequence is CASSLGSGIYEQYF. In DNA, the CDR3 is TGTGCCAGCAGTTTAGGGTCGGGGATCTACGAGCAGTACTTC.

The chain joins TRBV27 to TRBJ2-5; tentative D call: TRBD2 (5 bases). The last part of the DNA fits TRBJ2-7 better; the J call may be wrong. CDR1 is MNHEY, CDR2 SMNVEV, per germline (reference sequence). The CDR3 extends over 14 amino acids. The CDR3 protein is CASSIEGNVYEQYF. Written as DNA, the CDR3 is TGTGCCAGCAGTATCGAGGGTAATGTCTACGAGCAGTACTTC.

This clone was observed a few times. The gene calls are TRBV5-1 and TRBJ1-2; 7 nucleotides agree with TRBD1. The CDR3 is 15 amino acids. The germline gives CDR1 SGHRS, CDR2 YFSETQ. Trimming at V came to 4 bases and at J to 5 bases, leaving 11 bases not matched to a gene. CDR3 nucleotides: TGCGCCAGCAGCACTGGGACAGCAATTACTTATGGCTACACCTTC. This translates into CASSTGTAITYGYTF.

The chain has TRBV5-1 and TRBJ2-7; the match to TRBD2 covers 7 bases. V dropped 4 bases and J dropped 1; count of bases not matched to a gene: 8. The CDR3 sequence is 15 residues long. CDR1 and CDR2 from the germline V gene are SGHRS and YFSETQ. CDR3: CASSPLSGRSYEQYF. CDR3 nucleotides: TGCGCCAGCAGCCCCCTTAGCGGGCGATCCTACGAGCAGTACTTC.

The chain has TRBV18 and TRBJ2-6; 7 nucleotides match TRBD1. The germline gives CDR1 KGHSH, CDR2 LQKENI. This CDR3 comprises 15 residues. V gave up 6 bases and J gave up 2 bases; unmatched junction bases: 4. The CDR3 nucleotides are TGTGCCAGCTCCCCAGACAGGGCTGGGGCCAACGTCCTGACTTTC. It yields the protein CASSPDRAGANVLTF.

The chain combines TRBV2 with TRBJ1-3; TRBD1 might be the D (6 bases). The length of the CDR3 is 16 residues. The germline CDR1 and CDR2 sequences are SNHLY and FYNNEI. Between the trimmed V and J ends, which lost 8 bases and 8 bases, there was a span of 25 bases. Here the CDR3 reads CASDRSPDRVRDTIYF. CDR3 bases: TGTGCCAGCGATCGATCCCCGGACAGAGTACGCGACACCATATATTTT. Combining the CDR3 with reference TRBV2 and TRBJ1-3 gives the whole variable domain EPEVTQTPSHQVTQMGQEVILRCVPISNHLYFYWYRQILGQKVEFLVSFYNNEISEKSEIFDDQFSVERPDGSNFTLKIRSTKLEDSAMYFCASDRSPDRVRDTIYFGEGSWLTVV.

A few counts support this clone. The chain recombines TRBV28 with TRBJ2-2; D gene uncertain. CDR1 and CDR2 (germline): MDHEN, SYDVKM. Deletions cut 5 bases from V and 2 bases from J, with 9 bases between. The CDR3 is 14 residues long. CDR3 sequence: CASSISVNTGELFF. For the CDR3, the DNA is TGTGCCAGCAGTATTTCGGTCAACACCGGGGAGCTGTTTTTT.

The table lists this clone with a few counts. In DNA, the CDR3 is TGTGCCAGCAGCTTATCCGGGGTATCCTACGAGCAGTACTTC. It yields the protein CASSLSGVSYEQYF. The chain is built from TRBV7-2 and TRBJ2-5; D perhaps matches TRBD2 (5 bases). Judging by the DNA end, TRBJ2-7 fits better; the J call may be wrong. The CDR3 spans 14 residues. CDR1 and CDR2 (germline): SGHTA, FQGNSA.

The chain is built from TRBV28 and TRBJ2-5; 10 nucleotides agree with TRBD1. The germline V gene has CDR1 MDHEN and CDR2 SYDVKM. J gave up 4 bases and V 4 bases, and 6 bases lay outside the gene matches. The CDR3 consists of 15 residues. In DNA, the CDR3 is TGTGCCAGCAGTTCCCCGGACAGGGGGGGAGAGACCCAGTACTTC. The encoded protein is CASSSPDRGGETQYF.

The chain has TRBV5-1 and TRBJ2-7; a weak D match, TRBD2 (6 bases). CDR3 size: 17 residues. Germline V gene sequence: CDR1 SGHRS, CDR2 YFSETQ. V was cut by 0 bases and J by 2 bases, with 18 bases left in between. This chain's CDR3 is CASSLVFGLALPYEQYF. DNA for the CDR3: TGCGCCAGCAGCTTGGTCTTTGGGCTAGCGTTACCCTACGAGCAGTACTTC.

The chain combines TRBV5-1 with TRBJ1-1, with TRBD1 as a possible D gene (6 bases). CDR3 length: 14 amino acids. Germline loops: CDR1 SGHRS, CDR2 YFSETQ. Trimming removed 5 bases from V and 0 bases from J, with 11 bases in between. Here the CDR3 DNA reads TGCGCCAGCAGAAAATCAGGGGTGAACACTGAAGCTTTCTTT. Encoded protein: CASRKSGVNTEAFF. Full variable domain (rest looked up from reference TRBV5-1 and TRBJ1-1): KAGVTQTPRYLIKTRGQQVTLSCSPISGHRSVSWYQQTPGQGLQFLFEYFSETQRNKGNFPGRFSGRQFSNSRSEMNVSTLELGDSALYLCASRKSGVNTEAFFGQGTRLTVV.

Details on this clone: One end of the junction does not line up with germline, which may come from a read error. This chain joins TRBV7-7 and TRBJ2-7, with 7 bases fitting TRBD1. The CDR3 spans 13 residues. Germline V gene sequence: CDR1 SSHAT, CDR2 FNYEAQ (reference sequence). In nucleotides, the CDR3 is TGTGCTAGCAGCATCGACAGGGTCCACGAGCAGTACTTC. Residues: CASSIDRVHEQYF.

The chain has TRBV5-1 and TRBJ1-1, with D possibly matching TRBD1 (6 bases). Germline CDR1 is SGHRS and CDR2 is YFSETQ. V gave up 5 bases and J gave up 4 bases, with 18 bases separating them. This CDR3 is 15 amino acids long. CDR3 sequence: CASRTGPFGFTEAFF. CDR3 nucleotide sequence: TGCGCCAGCAGGACAGGCCCGTTCGGCTTCACTGAAGCTTTCTTT. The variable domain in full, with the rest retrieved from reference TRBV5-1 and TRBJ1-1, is KAGVTQTPRYLIKTRGQQVTLSCSPISGHRSVSWYQQTPGQGLQFLFEYFSETQRNKGNFPGRFSGRQFSNSRSEMNVSTLELGDSALYLCASRTGPFGFTEAFFGQGTRLTVV.

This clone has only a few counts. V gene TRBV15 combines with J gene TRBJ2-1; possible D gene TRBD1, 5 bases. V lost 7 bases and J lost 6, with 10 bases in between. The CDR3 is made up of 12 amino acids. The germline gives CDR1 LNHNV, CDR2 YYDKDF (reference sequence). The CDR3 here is CATTLQGNEQFF. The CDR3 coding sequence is TGTGCCACCACTCTCCAGGGCAATGAGCAGTTCTTC.

DNA of the CDR3: TGTGCCAGTAGTTCTGTCCTCCCGCCTATTGGAGAAACAGATACGCAGTATTTT. Residues: CASSSVLPPIGETDTQYF. The genes are TRBV19 and TRBJ2-3; D is unresolved. There are 18 residues in the CDR3. V was shortened by 5 bases and J by 3 bases, with 24 bases between the two germline ends. Germline CDR1 is LNHDA and CDR2 is SQIVND (reference sequence).

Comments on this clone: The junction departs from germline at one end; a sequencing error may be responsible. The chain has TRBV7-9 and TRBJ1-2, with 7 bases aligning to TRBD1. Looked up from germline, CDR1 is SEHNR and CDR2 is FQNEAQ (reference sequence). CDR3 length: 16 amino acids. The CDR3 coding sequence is TGTTCCAGCAGCTCATTCCGGGACAGACTATTCTATGGCTACACCTTC. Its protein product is CSSSSFRDRLFYGYTF.

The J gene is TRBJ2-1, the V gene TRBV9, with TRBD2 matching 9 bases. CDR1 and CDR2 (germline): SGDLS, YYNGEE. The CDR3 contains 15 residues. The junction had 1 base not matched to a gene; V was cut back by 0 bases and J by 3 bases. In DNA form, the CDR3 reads TGTGCCAGCAGCGTAGGCGGGAGGGTCTACAATGAGCAGTTCTTC. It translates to CASSVGGRVYNEQFF.

The CDR3 DNA reads as TGTGCCAGCTCACCTCAACAGGAGATGAACACTGAAGCTTTCTTT. Residues: CASSPQQEMNTEAFF. The chain recombines TRBV18 with TRBJ1-1, with D perhaps matching TRBD1 (5 bases). Germline CDR1 and CDR2: KGHSH and LQKENI. V was cut by 3 bases and J by 0 bases, with 11 bases left in between. CDR3 length: 15 residues.

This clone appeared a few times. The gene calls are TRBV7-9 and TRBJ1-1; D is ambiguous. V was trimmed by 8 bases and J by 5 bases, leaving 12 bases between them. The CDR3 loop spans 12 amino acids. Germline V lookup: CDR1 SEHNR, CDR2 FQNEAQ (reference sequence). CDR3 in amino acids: CASATGGTEAFF. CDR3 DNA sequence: TGTGCCAGCGCTACGGGTGGGACTGAAGCTTTCTTT.

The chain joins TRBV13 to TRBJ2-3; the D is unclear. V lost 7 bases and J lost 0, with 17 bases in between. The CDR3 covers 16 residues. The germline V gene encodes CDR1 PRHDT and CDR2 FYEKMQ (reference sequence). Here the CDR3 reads CASNQRERHSTDTQYF. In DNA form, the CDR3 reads TGTGCCAGCAACCAACGAGAGAGGCATAGCACAGATACGCAGTATTTT. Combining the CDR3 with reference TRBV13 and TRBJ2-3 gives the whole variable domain AAGVIQSPRHLIKEKRETATLKCYPIPRHDTVYWYQQGPGQDPQFLISFYEKMQSDKGSIPDRFSAQQFSDYHSELNMSSLELGDSALYFCASNQRERHSTDTQYFGPGTRLTVL.

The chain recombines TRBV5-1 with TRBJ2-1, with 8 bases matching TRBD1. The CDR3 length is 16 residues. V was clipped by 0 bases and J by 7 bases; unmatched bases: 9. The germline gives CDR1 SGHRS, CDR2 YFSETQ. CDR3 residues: CASSLALGQGANEQFF. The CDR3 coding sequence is TGCGCCAGCAGCTTGGCCTTAGGACAGGGCGCGAATGAGCAGTTCTTC.

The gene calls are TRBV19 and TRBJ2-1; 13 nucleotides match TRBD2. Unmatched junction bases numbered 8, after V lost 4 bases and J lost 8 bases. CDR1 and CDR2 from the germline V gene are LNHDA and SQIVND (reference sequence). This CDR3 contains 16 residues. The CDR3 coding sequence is TGTGCCAGTAGTACAGATGCCGGGACTAGCGGGGATGAGCAGTTCTTC. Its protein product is CASSTDAGTSGDEQFF.

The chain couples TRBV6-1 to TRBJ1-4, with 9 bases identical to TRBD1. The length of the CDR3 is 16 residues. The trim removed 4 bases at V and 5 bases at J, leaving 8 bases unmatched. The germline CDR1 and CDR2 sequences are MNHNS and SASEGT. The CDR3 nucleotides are TGTGCCAGCAGTGGAATTGTTGGGACAGGGAATGAAAAACTGTTTTTT. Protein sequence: CASSGIVGTGNEKLFF.